One sample yielded the 24 T cell receptor beta chains listed below, sequenced in a study of cytomegalovirus exposure and HLA in healthy donors. The protocol was immunoSEQ multiplex PCR, while the TCRdb copy is restricted to in-frame clones and leaves out a portion. The repertoire holds tens of thousands of clones, with about 94% as singletons. The sample consisted of PBMCs. The origin of the receptors is a man younger than 30 in good health and CMV-seropositive.

This chain uses TRBV5-1 with TRBJ2-7, with 8 bases that match TRBD1. Germline-derived CDR1 and CDR2 are SGHRS and YFSETQ. Unmatched junction bases numbered 4, after V lost 2 bases and J lost 3 bases. This CDR3 comprises 14 residues. CDR3 nucleotide sequence: TGCGCCAGCAGCTTTCTCGACAGGGGCTACGAGCAGTACTTC. Translation: CASSFLDRGYEQYF.

J is TRBJ1-3 and V is TRBV11-3; D perhaps matches TRBD1 (5 bases). V was shortened by 5 bases and J by 0 bases, with 14 bases between the two germline ends. The germline CDR1 and CDR2 sequences are SGHNT and YENEEA. The CDR3 sequence is 16 residues long. For the CDR3, the DNA is TGTGCCAGCAGCCAGGGTCCTTCTAGCTCTGGAAACACCATATATTTT. This translates into CASSQGPSSSGNTIYF.

The chain has TRBV25-1 and TRBJ2-7; 8 bases line up with TRBD1. Germline V gene sequence: CDR1 MGHDK, CDR2 SYGVNS. The CDR3 contains 13 residues. V gave up 8 bases and J gave up 4 bases; unmatched junction bases: 7. The CDR3 bases are TGTGCCAGCGGGAGGACAGGGACTTACGAGCAGTACTTC. Translation gives CASGRTGTYEQYF.

This chain connects TRBV5-1 to TRBJ1-4, with TRBD1 matching over 8 bases. Trimming removed 2 bases from V and 5 bases from J; junction bases left unmatched: 2. Germline loops: CDR1 SGHRS, CDR2 YFSETQ. This CDR3 contains 14 residues. The CDR3 coding sequence is TGCGCCAGCAGCTTCAGACAGGGGAATGAAAAACTGTTTTTT. Translating it yields CASSFRQGNEKLFF.

J is TRBJ2-1 and V is TRBV5-1, with D perhaps TRBD2 (5 bases). This CDR3 has 11 amino acids. CDR1 is SGHRS, CDR2 YFSETQ, per germline. Trimming took 9 bases from V and 7 from J, leaving 11 bases between them. The CDR3 sequence: CATGDYNEQFF. The CDR3 nucleotides are TGCGCCACCGGAGACTATAATGAGCAGTTCTTC.

This clone was seen once. The chain uses TRBV5-1 and TRBJ2-6, with a possible D match to TRBD2 (5 bases). Trimming shortened V by 3 bases and J by 1 base, and 5 bases separated the two germline ends. Germline values: CDR1 SGHRS, CDR2 YFSETQ. CDR3 size: 14 residues. The CDR3 loop is CASSSGSGANVLTF. The CDR3 DNA follows: TGCGCCAGCAGCTCGGGATCTGGGGCCAACGTCCTGACTTTC.

The sample holds one count of this clone. The CDR3 loop is CASSEAGGSNEQFF. Here the CDR3 DNA reads TGCGCCAGCAGTGAAGCGGGAGGGTCCAATGAGCAGTTCTTC. V usage is TRBV10-1 and J usage is TRBJ2-1, with 10 bases identical to TRBD2. This CDR3 has 14 amino acids. Germline-derived CDR1 and CDR2 are WNHNN and SYGVQD (reference sequence). V shed 3 bases, J shed 6 bases, and the junction held 2 bases outside the gene matches.

The chain carries TRBV5-1 and TRBJ1-2, with TRBD1 matching 9 bases. Germline CDR1 reads SGHRS; CDR2 reads YFSETQ. The CDR3 length is 19 residues. Trimming removed 0 bases from V and 6 bases from J; junction bases left unmatched: 18. The CDR3 DNA sequence: TGCGCCAGCAGCTTGGCTTCACTAGTTCAGCGGGACAGGGTCAATGGCTACACCTTC. This encodes CASSLASLVQRDRVNGYTF.

J is TRBJ1-4 and V is TRBV6-1; D is ambiguous. This CDR3 is 16 amino acids long. Germline CDR1 reads MNHNS; CDR2 reads SASEGT. Trimming removed 2 bases at V and 5 bases at J, with 15 bases between. Here the CDR3 DNA reads TGTGCCAGCAGTGAATTCCGTGGGGAGCTGAATGAAAAACTGTTTTTT. It encodes CASSEFRGELNEKLFF.

The chain links TRBV6-5 to TRBJ1-2; tentatively, D is TRBD1 (6 bases). Trimming cost V 1 base and J 5 bases, with 11 bases left between them. The CDR3 spans 14 residues. Looked up from germline, CDR1 is MNHEY and CDR2 is SVGAGI. In DNA, the CDR3 is TGTGCCAGCAGTTACTTACAGGGTGGTTATGGCTACACCTTC. It encodes CASSYLQGGYGYTF.

This chain links TRBV5-4 with TRBJ2-7; 11 nucleotides agree with TRBD2. This CDR3 is 14 amino acids long. V gave up 2 bases and J gave up 6 bases; unmatched junction bases: 4. Germline values: CDR1 SGHNT, CDR2 YYREEE (reference sequence). This CDR3 is CASSLLLAGAEQYF. In DNA form, the CDR3 reads TGTGCCAGCAGCTTATTACTAGCGGGGGCCGAGCAGTACTTC.

V usage is TRBV2 and J usage is TRBJ2-5; weak D call: TRBD1 (6 bases). V was cut by 5 bases and J by 0 bases, with 10 bases left in between. CDR1 and CDR2 from the germline V gene are SNHLY and FYNNEI. The CDR3 is made up of 14 amino acids. CDR3 loop: CASSTRTDQETQYF. The DNA of the CDR3 is TGTGCCAGCAGTACAAGGACAGACCAAGAGACCCAGTACTTC. Using reference TRBV2 and TRBJ2-5 for the parts outside the CDR3, the full variable domain is EPEVTQTPSHQVTQMGQEVILRCVPISNHLYFYWYRQILGQKVEFLVSFYNNEISEKSEIFDDQFSVERPDGSNFTLKIRSTKLEDSAMYFCASSTRTDQETQYFGPGTRLLVL.

The gene calls are TRBV10-3 and TRBJ2-3; possibly TRBD2 for D (6 bases). CDR1 ENHRY and CDR2 SYGVKD come from the germline V gene. There are 14 residues in the CDR3. The V end was cut by 11 bases, the J end by 0 bases, with 15 bases between. DNA of the CDR3: TGTGCCTTCAAGGGAGGAGGGAGCACAGATACGCAGTATTTT. Amino acids: CAFKGGGSTDTQYF.

In its sample, this clone was seen once. The gene calls are TRBV28 and TRBJ1-4; possibly TRBD1 for D (6 bases). This CDR3 is built from 16 residues. Between the trimmed V and J ends, which lost 4 bases and 2 bases, there was a span of 14 bases. CDR1 is MDHEN, CDR2 SYDVKM, per germline. The CDR3 nucleotides are TGTGCCAGCAGTTCAACAGGGTTTGGGACTAATGAAAAACTGTTTTTT. Its protein is CASSSTGFGTNEKLFF. The full variable domain, with the rest looked up from reference TRBV28 and TRBJ1-4, is DVKVTQSSRYLVKRTGEKVFLECVQDMDHENMFWYRQDPGLGLRLIYFSYDVKMKEKGDIPEGYSVSREKKERFSLILESASTNQTSMYLCASSSTGFGTNEKLFFGSGTQLSVL.

The chain joins TRBV7-9 to TRBJ1-2, with D maybe TRBD1 (6 bases). CDR1 is SEHNR, CDR2 FQNEAQ, per germline (reference sequence). This CDR3 is built from 14 residues. V dropped 5 bases and J dropped 2 bases, with 12 bases sitting between them. The chain's CDR3 is CASSQTGSNYGYTF. The CDR3 DNA reads as TGTGCCAGCAGCCAAACAGGGTCCAACTATGGCTACACCTTC.

The V call is TRBV19, the J call TRBJ1-1; perhaps TRBD1 as D (6 bases). The germline gives CDR1 LNHDA, CDR2 SQIVND (reference sequence). The CDR3 covers 14 residues. Deletions cut 4 bases from V and 5 bases from J, with 14 bases between. The CDR3 coding sequence is TGTGCCAGTAGTACCAATCAGAGGGGGACTGAAGCTTTCTTT. Encoded protein: CASSTNQRGTEAFF. The entire variable domain, with the rest obtained from reference TRBV19 and TRBJ1-1, is as follows: DGGITQSPKYLFRKEGQNVTLSCEQNLNHDAMYWYRQDPGQGLRLIYYSQIVNDFQKGDIAEGYSVSREKKESFPLTVTSAQKNPTAFYLCASSTNQRGTEAFFGQGTRLTVV.

The chain uses TRBV6-6 and TRBJ1-3; 7 bases agree with TRBD1. V shed 9 bases, J shed 4 bases, and the junction held 12 bases outside the gene matches. CDR3 length equals 15 residues. CDR1 and CDR2 from the germline V gene are MNHNY and SVGAGI (reference sequence). The CDR3 here is CASSKGARSGNTIYF. DNA of the CDR3: TGTGCCAGTTCCAAGGGGGCAAGGTCCGGAAACACCATATATTTT.

The chain combines TRBV7-8 with TRBJ1-5; D gene unclear. Trimming took 0 bases from V and 4 from J, leaving 19 bases between them. Per germline, CDR1 SGHVS and CDR2 FQNEAQ. This CDR3 has 18 amino acids. CDR3 sequence reads: CASSLALIFGVGNQPQHF. The CDR3, as DNA: TGTGCCAGCAGCTTAGCGCTAATTTTCGGGGTGGGGAATCAGCCCCAGCATTTT.

The V call is TRBV28, the J call TRBJ2-7; tentative D call: TRBD1 (6 bases). The CDR3 is made up of 15 amino acids. The germline CDR1 and CDR2 sequences are MDHEN and SYDVKM. Trimming cost V 1 base and J 2 bases, with 12 bases left between them. In nucleotides, the CDR3 is TGTGCCAGCAGTTTATACAGGGATTGGGCCTACGAGCAGTACTTC. Amino acid sequence: CASSLYRDWAYEQYF. Together with reference TRBV28 and TRBJ2-7, the CDR3 gives the full variable domain: DVKVTQSSRYLVKRTGEKVFLECVQDMDHENMFWYRQDPGLGLRLIYFSYDVKMKEKGDIPEGYSVSREKKERFSLILESASTNQTSMYLCASSLYRDWAYEQYFGPGTRLTVT.

J is TRBJ1-2 and V is TRBV6-5, with 7 bases matching TRBD1. CDR1 and CDR2 from the germline V gene are MNHEY and SVGAGI. This CDR3 is 14 amino acids long. With V trimmed by 6 bases and J by 2 bases, 6 bases remained unmatched. Here the CDR3 reads CASRPGTANYGYTF. CDR3 sequence (DNA): TGTGCCAGCAGGCCCGGGACAGCCAACTATGGCTACACCTTC.

The V gene is TRBV4-2, the J gene TRBJ2-6, with D perhaps TRBD2 (6 bases). The length of the CDR3 is 16 residues. Trimming stripped 5 bases from V and 1 base from J, with 12 bases between. CDR1 is LGHNA and CDR2 is YNFKEQ in the germline V gene. CDR3 bases: TGTGCCAGCAGCGGAACGGAGGGGTCTGGGGCCAACGTCCTGACTTTC. Translated: CASSGTEGSGANVLTF.

The CDR3 bases are TGTGCCAGCAGTGATACTAGCGGGGGCCCGACCTACGAGCAGTACTTC. Translation: CASSDTSGGPTYEQYF. V and J are TRBV28 and TRBJ2-7; 11 nucleotides match TRBD2. Germline assignment: CDR1 MDHEN and CDR2 SYDVKM. With V trimmed by 5 bases and J by 2 bases, 8 bases remained unmatched. The CDR3 loop spans 16 amino acids.

J is TRBJ2-7 and V is TRBV11-2, with 7 nucleotides matching TRBD2. J lost 6 bases, V lost 3 bases, and 11 bases had no gene match. The CDR3 is made up of 15 amino acids. CDR1 is SGHAT, CDR2 FQNNGV, per germline. The CDR3 reads CASSFIGGGGGEQYF. CDR3 DNA: TGTGCCAGCAGCTTCATCGGCGGGGGAGGCGGCGAGCAGTACTTC.

This clone was detected once. The chain recombines TRBV5-6 with TRBJ1-2; 8 bases are a match to TRBD1. Germline lookup yields CDR1 SGHDT and CDR2 YYEEEE. The CDR3 contains 14 residues. Trimming at V came to 4 bases and at J to 5 bases, leaving 7 bases not matched to a gene. This CDR3 is CASSGRQGRYGYTF. In DNA, the CDR3 is TGTGCCAGCAGCGGGAGACAGGGGAGATATGGCTACACCTTC.